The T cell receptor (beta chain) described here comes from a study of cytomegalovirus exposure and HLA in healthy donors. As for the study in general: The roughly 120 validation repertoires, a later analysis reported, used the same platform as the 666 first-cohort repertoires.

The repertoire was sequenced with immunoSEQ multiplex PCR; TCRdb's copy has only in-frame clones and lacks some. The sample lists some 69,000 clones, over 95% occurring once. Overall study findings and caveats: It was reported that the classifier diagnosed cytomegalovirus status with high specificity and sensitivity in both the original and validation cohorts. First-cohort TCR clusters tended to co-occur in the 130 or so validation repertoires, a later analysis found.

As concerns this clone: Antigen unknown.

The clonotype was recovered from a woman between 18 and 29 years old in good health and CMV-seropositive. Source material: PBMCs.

The CDR3 is CASSQERADNQPQHF. Here the CDR3 DNA reads TGCGCCAGCAGCCAAGAGAGGGCGGACAATCAGCCCCAGCATTTT. The chain uses TRBV4-3 and TRBJ1-5, with D uncertain. Germline CDR1 reads LGHNA; CDR2 reads YSLEER. With 0 bases removed from V and 3 bases from J, the gap between germline ends came to 9 bases. The CDR3 runs 15 residues.